This is a list of T cell receptor beta chains from one sample in a study of post-analysis software for immune sequencing data. Each CDR3 protein is one row after TCRdb ran MiXCR on the PCR reads. Of roughly 730,000 distinct CDR3 sequences in the sample, roughly 29% were seen once. The sequencing sample was made of blood. These receptors all stem from a girl aged 5-17 years with multiple sclerosis. Each CDR3 is given with its conserved first and last residue. Fields, in order: V gene, D gene, J gene, clone size, CDR3 protein, CDR3 DNA. A D gene is named only where the DNA matches it firmly. Size is omitted from some rows. Given values are once, few, many or a class for expanded clones.

TRBV27	TRBD1	TRBJ2-1	.	CASRWTGGNEQFF	TGTGCCAGCAGATGGACAGGGGGCAATGAGCAGTTCTTC
TRBV28	TRBD1	TRBJ1-2	.	CASSPGGVEGYTF	TGTGCCAGCAGCCCAGGGGGGGTTGAGGGCTACACCTTC
TRBV28	.	TRBJ2-7	.	CASRGAYNEQYF	TGTGCCAGCCGGGGGGCGTACAATGAGCAGTACTTC
TRBV5-1	TRBD1	TRBJ1-2	.	CASSPDRRSYGYTF	TGCGCCAGCAGCCCGGACAGGAGAAGCTATGGCTACACCTTC
TRBV6-1	.	TRBJ2-3	.	CASSDYRFGGADTQYF	TGTGCCAGCAGTGATTATCGGTTCGGGGGAGCAGATACGCAGTATTTT
TRBV18	.	TRBJ1-1	.	CASSPRSRGYTEAFF	TGTGCCAGCTCACCGAGGTCGAGGGGTTACACTGAAGCTTTCTTT
TRBV7-9	.	TRBJ1-4	.	CASTPSRVNEKLFF	TGTGCCAGCACCCCGTCCAGGGTGAATGAAAAACTGTTTTTT
TRBV2	.	TRBJ2-5	.	CATTKARVEETQYF	TGTGCCACTACGAAGGCGCGGGTGGAAGAGACCCAGTACTTC
TRBV6-5	TRBD2	TRBJ2-7	few	CASSYTSHTPAGLDEQYF	TGTGCCAGCAGTTACACCTCTCATACCCCAGCGGGACTGGACGAGCAGTACTTC
TRBV6-1	.	TRBJ2-7	.	CASSRRQAQAAYEQYF	TGTGCCAGCAGTAGACGACAGGCACAGGCCGCCTACGAGCAGTACTTC
TRBV10-2	.	TRBJ1-2	few	CASRGTQANYGYTF	TGCGCCAGCAGGGGGACGCAAGCTAACTATGGCTACACCTTC
TRBV29-1	.	TRBJ2-1	.	CSVAPRGTGSYNEQFF	TGCAGCGTTGCCCCGCGGGGGACAGGCTCCTACAATGAGCAGTTCTTC
TRBV28	.	TRBJ2-1	few	CASSLSLVNEQFF	TGTGCCAGCAGTTTAAGTCTAGTCAATGAGCAGTTCTTC
TRBV20-1	TRBD1	TRBJ1-2	.	CSATADRVAGYGYTF	TGCAGTGCCACAGCTGACAGGGTCGCTGGCTATGGCTACACCTTC
TRBV20-1	TRBD1	TRBJ2-3	few	CGQGATDTQYF	TGCGGACAGGGGGCCACAGATACGCAGTATTTT
TRBV5-1	TRBD2	TRBJ2-1	few	CASSLAPSGGLNEQFF	TGCGCCAGCAGCTTGGCCCCTAGCGGGGGCCTCAATGAGCAGTTCTTC
TRBV10-1	TRBD2	TRBJ2-3	few	CASSDPGGERDTQYF	TGCGCCAGCAGTGACCCGGGGGGGGAGCGGGATACGCAGTATTTT
TRBV7-9	.	TRBJ1-4	.	CASAAWGGDEKLFF	TGTGCCAGCGCCGCGTGGGGTGGGGATGAAAAACTGTTTTTT
TRBV15	.	TRBJ1-4	.	CATSRGARTEKLFF	TGTGCCACCAGCAGAGGGGCGCGAACTGAAAAACTGTTTTTT
TRBV18	.	TRBJ2-5	few	CASSPPSGEETQYF	TGTGCCAGCTCACCACCGTCAGGGGAAGAGACCCAGTACTTC